This T cell receptor (beta chain) comes out of a study of cytomegalovirus exposure and HLA in healthy donors listed by TCRdb under 2017. Context from the whole study: In an earlier analysis of around 540 of the donors, under 300 Gb of sequence data and some 120 million unique TCR beta sequences from 150 million to 200 million T cells were reported. Around 320 gigabases of sequencing data and 78 million or so unique TCR sequences were included in an early release covering around 600 HLA-typed donors. Of the 350 to 400 genotyped donors, 81% fell in the genetic ancestry cluster associated with self-reported Caucasian donors. The study was designed to test whether signatures of past pathogen exposure could be identified by cataloging public T cell receptors. Using immunosequencing, the study profiled T cell repertoires from 640 or so subjects and related those repertoires to cytomegalovirus serostatus. A separate validation cohort of roughly 110 different subjects was used in addition to the approximately 700-subject first cohort. High-throughput TCR immunosequencing, statistical association of individual TCRs with disease status, and machine learning were combined to predict cytomegalovirus infection status. To study patterns of TCR occurrence, a later analysis re-analyzed previously published TCR beta repertoires from several hundred donors and added high-resolution HLA genotyping. Rather than drawing on any new phenotypic data, the later analysis identified candidate immune exposures from TCR beta sequences and the way those sequences occurred across donors. An earlier analysis of approximately 640 of the donors applied high-throughput TCR beta sequencing to assess whether each TCR beta V gene segment acted as functional or pseudogenic. Donor age, sex, ethnicity and CMV serostatus were compiled together with the repertoire data. Genome-wide SNP genotypes for about three fifths of the roughly 700 donors were used in a later genetic analysis, which treated that subset as a discovery cohort. Every repertoire in the discovery cohort had been generated on one and the same sequencing platform. Class I and class II HLA loci were covered by the typing at four-digit resolution. Typing coverage varied by locus: 629-630 donors for A, B, C, DRB1 and DQB1; 500 to 550 for DQA1; around 610 for DPA1; 450 to 480 for DPB1. Five DR-DQ haplotypes were treated as single units for association and clustering because of strong linkage in the cohort. Among a few hundred genotyped donors of the cohort, an average of 235,054 unique TCR beta nucleotide sequences were sequenced per donor, roughly 20% of them non-productive. What the work shows at the level of the full study, not this receptor alone: Only TCR beta chains were sequenced in this cohort, and the absence of alpha or paired-chain data limited detectable features. Seventeen rarely observed V segments, including chromosome 9 orphons, were excluded from the earlier analysis of some 590 of the donors because counts were too low. A cluster of highly shared sequence variants was judged likely to represent a technical artifact of the sequencing pipeline. In a later analysis, over 15,000 TCR beta sequences were associated with specific HLA alleles at a false discovery rate of 0.05. Because the 87-base-pair reads could not distinguish some IMGT-functional V segments, including TRBV6-2 and TRBV6-3, those segments were excluded. Linkage disequilibrium might explain the correlated functional status among segregating V segments, but an unknown experimental factor could not be excluded. The study listed 164 TCR beta chains as associated with cytomegalovirus. In vitro tests confirmed that three of the cytomegalovirus-associated TCR beta chains recognize cytomegalovirus antigens. According to the authors, the approach could potentially be generalized to other disease states and immunological phenotypes. Across donors, most TCR sequences were observed very rarely, whereas some public TCRs were present in many individuals. Broadly in line with IMGT annotations, most TCR beta V segments showed up in productive rearrangements about 90% or about 30% of the time in an earlier analysis of a few hundred of the donors. HLA typing was unavailable for some donors at each locus, so association tests used only the typed subset. Several of the top co-occurrence clusters appeared to be linked to parvovirus B19, influenza, CMV and Epstein-Barr virus, according to a later analysis. In both the original and validation cohorts, the classifier was reported to diagnose cytomegalovirus status with high specificity and sensitivity. When HLA alleles, especially DR and DQ, strongly co-occurred, attributing TCR associations to individual alleles was difficult. A further reported finding was that TCR beta sequences accurately predicted the HLA-A and HLA-B alleles for most subjects in the first cohort. Immune exposure information for the cohort was limited to CMV serostatus. V-gene and J-gene trimming of TCR beta chains was associated with a missense DCLRE1C variant in a later genetic analysis, and the association was replicated in an independent cohort. Compared with equally common non-associated chains, HLA-associated TCR beta chains in a later analysis were more clonally expanded and had lower generation probabilities. In a later analysis, TCR association rates were found to vary across HLA loci, with the most associated TCRs seen for DRB1 alleles and the fewest for HLA-C alleles. Roughly uniform sequencing depth across donors was assumed in presence/absence analyses, although this assumption may not hold. A later genetic analysis reported fewer N-insertions in productive TCRs among donors in an Asian-associated ancestry cluster than the roughly 620-donor mean. A later analysis found that most CMV-associated TCR beta chains appeared HLA-restricted, with HLA associations seemingly driven largely by CMV exposure.

Library generation was performed with the immunoSEQ multiplex PCR assay. For the multiplex PCR, a mixture combining 60 forward primers for TCR Vbeta segments and 13 reverse primers for TCR Jbeta segments was used. A multiplex PCR assay on genomic DNA amplified the CDR3 region of rearranged TCR beta genes. The amplified TCR beta libraries were sequenced on the Illumina HiSeq System as 87-base-pair reads. Per the original workflow: A later analysis counted approximately 74 million unique TCR beta chains across the 666 repertoires, and about 10 million of these chains were shared by at least two donors. A nearest-neighbor algorithm error-corrected the raw reads and collapsed the reads into unique sequences, merging closely related sequences to remove PCR and sequencing errors. CDR3 sequences were aligned to IMGT reference sequences to assign V, D and J gene segments. Each retained sequence needed at least a six-nucleotide match to both a V gene segment and a J gene segment. A rearrangement counted as productive if the CDR3 had no stop codons and remained in frame with V and J, and every other rearrangement counted as non-productive. CDR3 was defined according to IMGT convention as the region running from the second conserved V-encoded cysteine to the conserved J-encoded phenylalanine. In an earlier analysis of around 570 of the donors, sequences lacking an unambiguous match to a single V gene segment were excluded. An earlier analysis of some 500 of the donors classified V segments as functional when productive rearrangements were above 56.7% and as segregating when the standard deviation between donors was above 5%. A statistical classification framework was built for diagnosing cytomegalovirus status from the catalog of TCR beta chain sequences. A later analysis assigned V and J genes by comparing TCR nucleotide sequences with IMGT/GENE-DB human TR gene sequences. In a later analysis, CDR3 sequences and most-parsimonious VDJ recombination scenarios were assigned using the TCRdist pipeline. In a later analysis, every TCR beta chain was defined by the combination of its CDR3 amino acid sequence and its V-gene family, and reads without a unique V-gene family were dropped. To address suspected cross-contamination and a sequencing artifact, a later analysis removed roughly 640 highly shared, low-generation-probability nucleotide sequences. A later analysis calculated a clonal expansion index for each public chain from normalized within-repertoire ranks of inferred template counts. In a later analysis, generation probabilities were computed with a VDJ recombination model fitted to out-of-frame rearrangements, and the resulting probabilities were checked against IGoR. A later analysis scored TCR-TCR, TCR-HLA and TCR-CMV co-occurrence with hypergeometric tests, applying a repertoire-size bias correction to TCR pairs. In a later analysis, false discovery rates were estimated by permuting HLA or CMV assignments 20 times. In a later analysis, co-occurring TCRs were grouped with DBSCAN, and TCRdist sequence similarity was added when clustering was performed within HLA-allele-positive subsets. Co-occurrence clustering excluded repertoires with fewer than 30,000 or more than 120,000 public chains, plus five with anomalous nucleotide sharing. TCRdb retrieved this table from immuneACCESS and kept in-frame rearrangements only. Not all clones are present; in checked studies, unresolved V genes account for under half, and no reason is known for the remainder. That table gives V, J and clone size, and the DNA gave D and trimming. The sample data list 150,000 to 200,000 clones, and about 75% of these were observed just once. Of the sample, roughly 4.5% is held by the ten largest clones.

The CDR3, from cysteine to phenylalanine, totals 17 residues. Only the CDR3 part of the read is kept: 51 bases, read in frame from the first base. Germline trimming: 2 bases from V, 5 bases from J; junction bases outside gene matches: 12. Looking up the germline V gene (reference sequence) yields CDR1 MNHEY and CDR2 SMNVEV. Comment on this clone: Its cognate antigen has yet to be identified. Base quality data are lacking; no much larger clone is found one base away.

The cohort consisted of 670 or so healthy bone marrow donors. At the time of sampling, every cohort member was nominally healthy, though immune exposures that went unrecorded were likely present. The donor was CMV seropositive and belonged to the group of 250 to 300 seropositive cohort members. Every donor gave a peripheral blood sample, and the peripheral blood mononuclear cells from that sample were used for TCR beta sequencing. Genomic DNA was extracted from the blood cell samples with the Qiagen DNeasy Blood Extraction Kit. This receptor was taken from a man between 18 and 29 years old in good health and CMV-seropositive. The chain is assembled from TRBV27 and TRBJ2-5; a stretch of 9 junction bases matches TRBD2. The sequenced material came from PBMCs. The nucleotide sequence is given as TGTGCCAGCAGTTTAACGCGGGAGGGCGGGGAGAGGGAGACCCAGTACTTC. Protein translation: CASSLTREGGERETQYF.